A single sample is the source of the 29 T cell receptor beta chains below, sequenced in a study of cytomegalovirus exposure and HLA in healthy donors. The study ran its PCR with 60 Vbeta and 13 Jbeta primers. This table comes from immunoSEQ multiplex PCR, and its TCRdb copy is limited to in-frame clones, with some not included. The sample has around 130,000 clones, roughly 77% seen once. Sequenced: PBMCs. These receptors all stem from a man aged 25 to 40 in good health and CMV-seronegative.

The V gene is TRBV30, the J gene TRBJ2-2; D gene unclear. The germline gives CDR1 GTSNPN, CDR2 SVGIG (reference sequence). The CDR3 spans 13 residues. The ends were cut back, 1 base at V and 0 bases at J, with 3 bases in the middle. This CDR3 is CAWSASNTGELFF. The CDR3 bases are TGTGCCTGGAGTGCCTCGAACACCGGGGAGCTGTTTTTT.

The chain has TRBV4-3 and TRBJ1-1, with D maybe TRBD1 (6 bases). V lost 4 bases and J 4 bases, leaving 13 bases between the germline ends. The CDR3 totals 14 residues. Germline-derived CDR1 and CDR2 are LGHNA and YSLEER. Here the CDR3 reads CASSLNRVGTEAFF. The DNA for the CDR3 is TGCGCCAGCAGCCTAAACAGGGTAGGCACTGAAGCTTTCTTT.

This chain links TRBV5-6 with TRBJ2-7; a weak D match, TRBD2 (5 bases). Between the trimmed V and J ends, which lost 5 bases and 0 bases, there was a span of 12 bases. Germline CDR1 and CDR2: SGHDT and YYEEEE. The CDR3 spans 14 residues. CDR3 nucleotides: TGTGCCAGCAGGATTGGACTCAGCTCCTACGAGCAGTACTTC. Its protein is CASRIGLSSYEQYF.

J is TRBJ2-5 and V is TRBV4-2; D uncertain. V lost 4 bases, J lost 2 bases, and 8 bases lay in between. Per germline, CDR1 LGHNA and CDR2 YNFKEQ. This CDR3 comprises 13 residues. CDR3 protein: CASSPTNQETQYF. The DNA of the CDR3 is TGTGCCAGCAGCCCAACTAATCAAGAGACCCAGTACTTC.

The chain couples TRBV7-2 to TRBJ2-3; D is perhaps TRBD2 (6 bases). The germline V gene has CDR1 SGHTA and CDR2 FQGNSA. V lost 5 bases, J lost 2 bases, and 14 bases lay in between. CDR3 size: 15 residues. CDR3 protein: CASSTSPGFTDTQYF. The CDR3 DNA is TGTGCCAGCAGCACTAGCCCGGGGTTCACAGATACGCAGTATTTT.

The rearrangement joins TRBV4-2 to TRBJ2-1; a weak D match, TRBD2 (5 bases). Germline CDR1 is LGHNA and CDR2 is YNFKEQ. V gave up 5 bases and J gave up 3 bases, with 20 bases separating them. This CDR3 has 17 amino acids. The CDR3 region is CASSYSTGNRNYNEQFF. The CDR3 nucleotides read TGTGCCAGCAGCTATTCGACCGGGAACAGAAACTACAATGAGCAGTTCTTC.

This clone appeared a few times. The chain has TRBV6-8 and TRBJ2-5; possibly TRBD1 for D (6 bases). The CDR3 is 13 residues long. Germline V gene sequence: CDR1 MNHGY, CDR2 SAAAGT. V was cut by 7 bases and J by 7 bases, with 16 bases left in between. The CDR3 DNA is TGTGCCAGCACGAGGACAGCTCATGCGACCCAGTACTTC. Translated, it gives CASTRTAHATQYF.

Written as DNA, the CDR3 is TGTGCCAGCAGCTTAGCACTAGCGGAGACCCAGTACTTC. Its translation: CASSLALAETQYF. V is TRBV7-2 and J is TRBJ2-5; 7 nucleotides agree with TRBD2. Germline-derived CDR1 and CDR2 are SGHTA and FQGNSA. CDR3 length: 13 amino acids. V gave up 0 bases and J gave up 5 bases; unmatched junction bases: 0.

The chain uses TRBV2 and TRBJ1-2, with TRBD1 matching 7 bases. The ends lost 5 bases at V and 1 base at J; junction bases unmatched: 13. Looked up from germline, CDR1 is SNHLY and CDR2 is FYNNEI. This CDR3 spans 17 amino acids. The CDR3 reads CASSHALGQVINYGYTF. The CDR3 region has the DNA TGTGCCAGCAGTCACGCCCTTGGACAGGTCATTAACTATGGCTACACCTTC.

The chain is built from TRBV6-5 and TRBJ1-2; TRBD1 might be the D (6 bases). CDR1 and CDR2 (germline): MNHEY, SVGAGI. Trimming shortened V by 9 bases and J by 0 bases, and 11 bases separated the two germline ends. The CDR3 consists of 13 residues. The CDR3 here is CASRRGTNYGYTF. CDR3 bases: TGTGCCAGTCGCAGGGGTACTAACTATGGCTACACCTTC.

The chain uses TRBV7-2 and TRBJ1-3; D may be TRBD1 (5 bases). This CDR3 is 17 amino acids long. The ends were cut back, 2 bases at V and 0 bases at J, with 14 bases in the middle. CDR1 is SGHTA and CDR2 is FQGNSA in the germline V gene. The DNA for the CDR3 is TGTGCCAGCAGCTTAACGCGACAGCTAAACTCTGGAAACACCATATATTTT. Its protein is CASSLTRQLNSGNTIYF.

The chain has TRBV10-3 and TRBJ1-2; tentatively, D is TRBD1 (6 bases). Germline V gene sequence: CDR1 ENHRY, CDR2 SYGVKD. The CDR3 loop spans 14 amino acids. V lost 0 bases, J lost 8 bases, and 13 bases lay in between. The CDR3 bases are TGTGCCATCAGTGAGTCTACAGGGCCGCGAGGCTACACCTTC. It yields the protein CAISESTGPRGYTF.

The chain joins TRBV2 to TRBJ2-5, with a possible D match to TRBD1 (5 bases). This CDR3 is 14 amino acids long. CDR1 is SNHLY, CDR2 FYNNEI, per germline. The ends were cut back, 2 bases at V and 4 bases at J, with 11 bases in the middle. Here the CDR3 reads CASSERLGVETQYF. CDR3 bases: TGTGCCAGCAGTGAAAGGCTAGGGGTAGAGACCCAGTACTTC.

The CDR3 reads CSAGETYEQYF. In DNA form, the CDR3 reads TGCAGTGCCGGGGAAACCTACGAGCAGTACTTC. This chain uses TRBV20-1 with TRBJ2-7; a weak D match, TRBD2 (5 bases). This CDR3 spans 11 amino acids. V gave up 6 bases and J gave up 2 bases, with 8 bases separating them. Germline CDR1 and CDR2: DFQATT and SNEGSKA (reference sequence).

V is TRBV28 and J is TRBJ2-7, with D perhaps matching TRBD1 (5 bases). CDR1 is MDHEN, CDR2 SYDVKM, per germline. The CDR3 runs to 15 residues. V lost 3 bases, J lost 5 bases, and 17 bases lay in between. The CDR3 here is CASSLFSQGRHEQYF. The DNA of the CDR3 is TGTGCCAGCAGTTTGTTCAGCCAGGGTAGGCACGAGCAGTACTTC.

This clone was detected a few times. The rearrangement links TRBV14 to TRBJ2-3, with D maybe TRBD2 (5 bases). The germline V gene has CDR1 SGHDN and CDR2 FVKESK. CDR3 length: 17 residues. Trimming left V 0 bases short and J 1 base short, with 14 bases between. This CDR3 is CASSQDEEAARTDTQYF. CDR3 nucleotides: TGTGCCAGCAGCCAAGATGAGGAGGCCGCGCGCACAGATACGCAGTATTTT.

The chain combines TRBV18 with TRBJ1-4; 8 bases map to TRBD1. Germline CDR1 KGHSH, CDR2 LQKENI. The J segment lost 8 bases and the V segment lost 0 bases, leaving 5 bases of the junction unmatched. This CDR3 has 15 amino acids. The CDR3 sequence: CASSPPAQGDEKLFF. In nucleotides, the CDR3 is TGTGCCAGCTCACCACCCGCACAGGGGGACGAAAAACTGTTTTTT.

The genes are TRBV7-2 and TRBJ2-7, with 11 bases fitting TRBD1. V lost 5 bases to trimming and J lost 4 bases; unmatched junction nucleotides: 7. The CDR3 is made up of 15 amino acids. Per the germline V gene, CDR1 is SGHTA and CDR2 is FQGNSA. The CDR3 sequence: CASSQGQGARYEQYF. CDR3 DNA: TGTGCCAGCAGCCAAGGACAGGGGGCACGGTACGAGCAGTACTTC.

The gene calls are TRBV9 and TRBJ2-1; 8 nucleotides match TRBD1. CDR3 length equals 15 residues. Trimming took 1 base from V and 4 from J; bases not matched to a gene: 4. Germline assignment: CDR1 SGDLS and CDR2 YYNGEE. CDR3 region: CASSVSGQEYNEQFF. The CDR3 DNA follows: TGTGCCAGCAGCGTATCGGGACAGGAGTACAATGAGCAGTTCTTC.

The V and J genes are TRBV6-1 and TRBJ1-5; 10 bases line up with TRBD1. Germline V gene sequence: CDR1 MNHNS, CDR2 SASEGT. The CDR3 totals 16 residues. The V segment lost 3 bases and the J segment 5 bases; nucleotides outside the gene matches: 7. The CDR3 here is CASSDRDRGLDQPQHF. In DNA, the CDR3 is TGTGCCAGCAGTGACCGGGACAGGGGCCTAGATCAGCCCCAGCATTTT.

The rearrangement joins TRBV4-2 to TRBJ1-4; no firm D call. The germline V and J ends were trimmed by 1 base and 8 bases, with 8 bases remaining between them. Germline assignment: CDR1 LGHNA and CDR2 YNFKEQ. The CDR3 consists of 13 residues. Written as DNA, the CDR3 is TGTGCCAGCAGCCAAGGACACGGAGAAAAACTGTTTTTT. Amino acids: CASSQGHGEKLFF.

The CDR3 loop reads CASRGTGNTEAFF. CDR3 nucleotides: TGCGCCAGCAGGGGGACAGGGAACACTGAAGCTTTCTTT. This chain connects TRBV10-2 to TRBJ1-1, with 8 positions matching TRBD1. CDR3 length: 13 residues. Germline V lookup: CDR1 WSHSY, CDR2 SAAADI. V lost 6 bases and J lost 1; bases outside the gene matches: 1.

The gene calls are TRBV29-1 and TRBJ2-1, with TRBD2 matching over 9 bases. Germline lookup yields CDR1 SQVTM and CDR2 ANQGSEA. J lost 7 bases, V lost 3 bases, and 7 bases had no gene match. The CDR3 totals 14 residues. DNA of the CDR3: TGCAGCGTTGATTACGCGGGAGGGCGGAATGAGCAGTTCTTC. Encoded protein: CSVDYAGGRNEQFF.

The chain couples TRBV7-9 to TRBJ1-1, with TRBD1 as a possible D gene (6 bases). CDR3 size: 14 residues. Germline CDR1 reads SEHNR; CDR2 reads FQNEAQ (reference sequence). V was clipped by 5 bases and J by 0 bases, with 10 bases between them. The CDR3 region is CASSPGVMNTEAFF. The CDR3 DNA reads TGTGCCAGCAGCCCAGGGGTAATGAACACTGAAGCTTTCTTT.

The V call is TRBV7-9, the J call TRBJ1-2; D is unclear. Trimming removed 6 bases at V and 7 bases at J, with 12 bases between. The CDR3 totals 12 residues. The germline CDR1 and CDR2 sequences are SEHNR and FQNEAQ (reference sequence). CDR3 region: CASRFGEVGYTF. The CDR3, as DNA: TGTGCCAGCAGATTCGGAGAGGTTGGCTACACCTTC.

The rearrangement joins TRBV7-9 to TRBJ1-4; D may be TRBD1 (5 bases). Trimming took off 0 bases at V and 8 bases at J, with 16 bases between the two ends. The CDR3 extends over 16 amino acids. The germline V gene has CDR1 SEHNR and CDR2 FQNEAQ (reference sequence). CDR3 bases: TGTGCCAGCAGCTTAGCATTACAGGCCGAGCAAGAAAAACTGTTTTTT. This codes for CASSLALQAEQEKLFF.

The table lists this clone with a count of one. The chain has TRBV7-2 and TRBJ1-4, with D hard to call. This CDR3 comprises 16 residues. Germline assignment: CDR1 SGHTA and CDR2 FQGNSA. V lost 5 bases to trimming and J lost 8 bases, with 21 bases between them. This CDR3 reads CASSPRGRVESEKLFF. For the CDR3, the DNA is TGTGCCAGCAGCCCAAGAGGGCGGGTCGAGAGCGAAAAACTGTTTTTT.

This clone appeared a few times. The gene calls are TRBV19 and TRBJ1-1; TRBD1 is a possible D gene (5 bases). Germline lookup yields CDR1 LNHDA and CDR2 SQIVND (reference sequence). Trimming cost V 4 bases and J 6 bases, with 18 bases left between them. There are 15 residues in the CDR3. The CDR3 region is CASSTRAGHTPEAFF. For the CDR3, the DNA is TGTGCCAGTAGTACCCGGGCAGGGCACACGCCTGAAGCTTTCTTT.

CDR3 amino acids: CASGRLAGVEQYF. In nucleotides, the CDR3 is TGTGCCAGCGGGAGACTAGCGGGAGTCGAGCAGTACTTC. The genes are TRBV6-5 and TRBJ2-7; 12 nucleotides agree with TRBD2. V lost 8 bases, J lost 6 bases, and 5 bases stayed unmatched. Looked up from germline, CDR1 is MNHEY and CDR2 is SVGAGI. CDR3 length: 13 amino acids.